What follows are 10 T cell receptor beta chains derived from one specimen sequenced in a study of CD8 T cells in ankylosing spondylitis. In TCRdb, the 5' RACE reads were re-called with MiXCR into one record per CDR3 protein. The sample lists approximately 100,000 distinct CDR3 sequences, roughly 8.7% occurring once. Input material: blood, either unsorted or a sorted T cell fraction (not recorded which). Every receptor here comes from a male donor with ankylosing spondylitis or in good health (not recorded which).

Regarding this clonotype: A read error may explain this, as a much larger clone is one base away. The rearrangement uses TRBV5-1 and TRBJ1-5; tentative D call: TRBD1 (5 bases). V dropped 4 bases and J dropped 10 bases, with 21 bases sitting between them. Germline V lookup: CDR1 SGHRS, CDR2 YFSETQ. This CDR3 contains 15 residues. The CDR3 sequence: CASSLRGVGDEPQHF. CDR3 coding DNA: TGCGCCAGCAGCCTCAGAGGTGTGGGGGATGAACCCCAGCATTTT.

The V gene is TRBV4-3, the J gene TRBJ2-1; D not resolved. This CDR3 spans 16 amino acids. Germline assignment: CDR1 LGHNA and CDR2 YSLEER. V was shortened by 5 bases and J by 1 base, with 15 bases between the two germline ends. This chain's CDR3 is CASSDIAASSYNEQFF. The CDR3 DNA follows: TGCGCCAGCAGCGATATAGCTGCCAGTTCCTACAATGAGCAGTTCTTC.

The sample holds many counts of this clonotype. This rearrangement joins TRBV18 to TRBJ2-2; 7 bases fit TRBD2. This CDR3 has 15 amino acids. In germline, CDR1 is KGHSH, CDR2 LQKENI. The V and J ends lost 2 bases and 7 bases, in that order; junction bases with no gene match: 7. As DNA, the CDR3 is TGTGCCAGCTCACCAGCGGGCGGGAGCGACGGGGAGCTGTTTTTT. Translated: CASSPAGGSDGELFF. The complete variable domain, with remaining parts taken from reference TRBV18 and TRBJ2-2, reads NAGVMQNPRHLVRRRGQEARLRCSPMKGHSHVYWYRQLPEEGLKFMVYLQKENIIDESGMPKERFSAEFPKEGPSILRIQQVVRGDSAAYFCASSPAGGSDGELFFGEGSRLTVL.

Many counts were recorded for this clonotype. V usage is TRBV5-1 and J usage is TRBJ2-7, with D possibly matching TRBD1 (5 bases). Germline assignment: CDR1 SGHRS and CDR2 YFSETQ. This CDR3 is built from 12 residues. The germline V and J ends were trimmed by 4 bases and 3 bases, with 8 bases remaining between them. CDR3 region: CASSPDSYEQYF. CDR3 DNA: TGCGCCAGCAGCCCTGACAGCTACGAGCAGTACTTC.

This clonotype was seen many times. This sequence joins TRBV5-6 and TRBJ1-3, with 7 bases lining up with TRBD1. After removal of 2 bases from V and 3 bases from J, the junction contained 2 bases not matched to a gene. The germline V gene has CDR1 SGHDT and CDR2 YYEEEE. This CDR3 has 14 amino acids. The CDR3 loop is CASSFQGVGNTIYF. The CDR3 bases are TGTGCCAGCAGCTTCCAGGGGGTTGGAAACACCATATATTTT.

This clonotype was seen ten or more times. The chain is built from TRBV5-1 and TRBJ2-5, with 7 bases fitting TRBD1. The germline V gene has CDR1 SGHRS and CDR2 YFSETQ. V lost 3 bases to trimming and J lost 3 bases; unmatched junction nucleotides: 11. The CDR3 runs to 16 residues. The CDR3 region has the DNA TGCGCCAGCAGCTCAAGCAGGACAGGTTTAAAAGAGACCCAGTACTTC. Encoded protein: CASSSSRTGLKETQYF.

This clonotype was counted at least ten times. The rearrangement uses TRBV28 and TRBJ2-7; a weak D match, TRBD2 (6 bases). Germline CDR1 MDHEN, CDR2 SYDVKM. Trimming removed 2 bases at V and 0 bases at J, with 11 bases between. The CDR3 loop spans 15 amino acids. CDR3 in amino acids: CASSLGSGSSYEQYF. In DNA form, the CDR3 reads TGTGCCAGCAGTTTAGGGTCCGGGAGCTCCTACGAGCAGTACTTC. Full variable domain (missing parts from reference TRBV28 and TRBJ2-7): DVKVTQSSRYLVKRTGEKVFLECVQDMDHENMFWYRQDPGLGLRLIYFSYDVKMKEKGDIPEGYSVSREKKERFSLILESASTNQTSMYLCASSLGSGSSYEQYFGPGTRLTVT.

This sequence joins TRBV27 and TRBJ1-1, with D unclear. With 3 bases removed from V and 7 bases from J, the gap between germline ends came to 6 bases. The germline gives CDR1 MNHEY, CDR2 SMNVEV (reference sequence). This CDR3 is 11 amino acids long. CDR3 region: CASSFGLEAFF. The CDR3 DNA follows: TGTGCCAGCAGTTTCGGGCTTGAAGCTTTCTTT.

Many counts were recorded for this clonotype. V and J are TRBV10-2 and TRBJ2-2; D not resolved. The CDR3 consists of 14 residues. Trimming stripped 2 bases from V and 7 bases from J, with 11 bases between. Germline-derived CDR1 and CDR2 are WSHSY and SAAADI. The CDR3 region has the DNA TGCGCCAGCAGTGAGAACAGACAACTCGGGGAGCTGTTTTTT. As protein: CASSENRQLGELFF.

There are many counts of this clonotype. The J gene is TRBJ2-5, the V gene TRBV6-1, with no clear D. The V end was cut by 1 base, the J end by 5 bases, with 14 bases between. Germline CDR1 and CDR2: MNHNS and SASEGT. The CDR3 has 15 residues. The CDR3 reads CASSEGAGLKETQYF. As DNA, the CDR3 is TGTGCCAGCAGTGAAGGCGCAGGTCTAAAGGAGACCCAGTACTTC.